The entry below describes one T cell receptor beta chain. One end of the junction does not line up with germline, which may come from a read error. The PCR had 60 Vbeta and 13 Jbeta primers. Using immunoSEQ multiplex PCR, the repertoire was profiled, and TCRdb retains in-frame clones only, with some absent. Found here are roughly 280,000 clones, approximately 70% of them singletons; the top ten hold 2% to 2.5%. The record originates from a study of cytomegalovirus exposure and HLA in healthy donors. Germline assignment: CDR1 SSHAT and CDR2 FNYEAQ (reference sequence). The CDR3 contains 16 residues. This chain uses TRBV7-7 with TRBJ2-3, with 11 positions matching TRBD2. Specimen: PBMCs. This TCR was recovered from a female donor in good health and CMV-seronegative. The CDR3 nucleotides are TGTGCTAGCAGCGCACTAGCGGGAGCGGTCCCAGATACGCAGTATTTT. Amino acids: CASSALAGAVPDTQYF.